This T cell receptor (beta chain) was retrieved from a study of shared clonotypes between healthy human individuals. CDR1 LNHDA and CDR2 SQIVND come from the germline V gene (reference sequence). With 5 bases removed from V and 0 bases from J, the gap between germline ends came to 11 bases. The CDR3 has 15 residues. This clone was picked up one time. Produced via immunoSEQ multiplex PCR; TCRdb's table is partial and in-frame only. The repertoire has approximately 840,000 clones, 90% to 98% of them found once; the top ten carry less than 0.3%. Naive CD8 cells lacked CD45RO and underwent positive selection for CCR7, leaving out terminally differentiated effector memory CD45RA+ cells.

This clonotype was sampled from a man aged 25-40 years in good health. The material sequenced was naive CD8+ T cells sorted from blood. The rearrangement uses TRBV19 and TRBJ2-1, with D hard to call. CDR3 protein: CASSLSRASYNEQFF. The CDR3 bases are TGTGCCAGTAGTTTGTCCCGGGCCTCCTACAATGAGCAGTTCTTC. Full variable domain (outside the CDR3, taken from reference TRBV19 and TRBJ2-1): DGGITQSPKYLFRKEGQNVTLSCEQNLNHDAMYWYRQDPGQGLRLIYYSQIVNDFQKGDIAEGYSVSREKKESFPLTVTSAQKNPTAFYLCASSLSRASYNEQFFGPGTRLTVL.